The table lists the clone carrying this T cell receptor (beta chain) with a few counts. Antigen specificity is unknown. This sample stems from a study of post-analysis software for immune sequencing data. Study in general: The courses of disease that were included comprised relapsing-remitting, secondary progressive and progressive-relapsing multiple sclerosis. Findings and caveats of the study: People with multiple sclerosis had a significantly lower normalized Chao1 diversity than controls did. Those samples that were prepared in the same batch co-clustered strongly by F measure.

cDNA libraries of TCR beta carried unique molecular identifiers. It was from roughly 1 to 10 million T cells that 530,000 or so cDNA molecules came. TCRdb redid the calling of the PCR reads with MiXCR, one entry per CDR3 protein. The sample includes fewer than 600,000 distinct CDR3 sequences, roughly 45% of them seen just once. The source material was blood. This receptor was taken from a girl aged 10 to 17 with multiple sclerosis.

CDR3 in amino acids: CASSPGTEPTNEKLFF. CDR3 sequence (DNA): TGCGCCAGCAGCCCCGGGACAGAACCAACTAATGAAAAACTGTTTTTT. V is TRBV5-1 and J is TRBJ1-4, with 7 bases that match TRBD1. The germline V gene has CDR1 SGHRS and CDR2 YFSETQ. The CDR3 runs to 16 residues. V was clipped by 4 bases and J by 0 bases; unmatched bases: 6.